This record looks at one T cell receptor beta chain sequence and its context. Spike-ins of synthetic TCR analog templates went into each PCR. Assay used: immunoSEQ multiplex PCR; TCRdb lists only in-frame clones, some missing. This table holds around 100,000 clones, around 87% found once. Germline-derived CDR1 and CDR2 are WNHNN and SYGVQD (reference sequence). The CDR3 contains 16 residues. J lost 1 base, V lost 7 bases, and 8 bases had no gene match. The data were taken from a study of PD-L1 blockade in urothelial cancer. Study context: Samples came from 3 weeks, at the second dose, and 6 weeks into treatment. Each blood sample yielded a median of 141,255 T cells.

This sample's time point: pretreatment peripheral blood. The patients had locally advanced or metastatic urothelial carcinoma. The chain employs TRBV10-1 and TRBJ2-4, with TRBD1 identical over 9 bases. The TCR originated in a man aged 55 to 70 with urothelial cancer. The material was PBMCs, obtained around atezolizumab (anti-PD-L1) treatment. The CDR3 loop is CASNGRDRDAKNIQYF. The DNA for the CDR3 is TGCGCCAGCAACGGCCGGGACAGGGATGCCAAAAACATTCAGTACTTC.